This record concerns one TCR beta chain sequence. This specimen belongs to a study of shared clonotypes between healthy human individuals. The germline V gene encodes CDR1 SGHTA and CDR2 FQGNSA. The CDR3 runs to 14 residues. Trimming stripped 6 bases from V and 6 bases from J, with 15 bases between. Generated by immunoSEQ multiplex PCR, the TCRdb table keeps only in-frame clones and is missing some. The data show 2,100,000 or so clones, about 94% seen once. The TCR comes from a man in his late teens or twenties in good health. The J gene is TRBJ1-3, the V gene TRBV7-2, with no clear D. Input material: naive CD4+ T cells sorted from blood. Regarding subset: CD45RA+ positively selected. The CDR3 is CASRPEAPINTIYF. CDR3 DNA sequence: TGTGCCAGCAGACCTGAGGCCCCTATAAACACCATATATTTT.